A single sample is the source of the 27 T cell receptor beta chains below, sequenced in a study of blood T cells in healthy people across ages. A second PCR of 7 to 11 cycles used a sample-barcoded 5' primer and a J-beta primer mix. TCRdb ran MiXCR on the 5' RACE reads and lists one entry per CDR3 protein. In the table there are about 650,000 distinct CDR3 sequences, approximately 30% of which are singletons. Sequencing was done on a sample of blood. Receptors were obtained from a woman of 80 years or more in good health.

In its sample, this clonotype was seen many times. V and J are TRBV9 and TRBJ2-3, with TRBD2 matching over 8 bases. CDR1 and CDR2 (germline): SGDLS, YYNGEE. V lost 4 bases, J lost 1 base, and 5 bases stayed unmatched. The CDR3 has 15 residues. The CDR3 DNA follows: TGTGCCAGCAGCCGCAGCGGGGGCGGCACAGATACGCAGTATTTT. Its protein product is CASSRSGGGTDTQYF.

As concerns this clonotype: A much larger clone lies one base from this, so it may be a read error. The rearrangement links TRBV5-8 to TRBJ1-5; TRBD1 is a possible D gene (5 bases). In germline, CDR1 is SGHTS, CDR2 YDEGEE. This CDR3 comprises 16 residues. The CDR3 loop is CASGLEGLRSNQPQHF. The DNA for the CDR3 is TGTGCCAGCGGCTTGGAGGGGTTACGGAGCAATCAGCCCCAGCATTTT.

This clonotype was recorded many times. The chain combines TRBV6-1 with TRBJ2-4; D is perhaps TRBD1 or TRBD2 (5 bases each). In germline, CDR1 is MNHNS, CDR2 SASEGT. V was pared by 3 bases and J by 0 bases, with 18 bases between. The CDR3 spans 18 residues. CDR3 in amino acids: CASSDRVGSGLAKNIQYF. CDR3 sequence (DNA): TGTGCCAGCAGTGACAGGGTCGGATCAGGACTAGCCAAAAACATTCAGTACTTC.

The table lists this clonotype with a few counts. The chain couples TRBV7-2 to TRBJ1-5; D call uncertain. This CDR3 is built from 14 residues. Germline loops: CDR1 SGHTA, CDR2 FQGNSA. Trimming removed 2 bases at V and 3 bases at J, with 8 bases between. The CDR3 reads CASSLKRNNQPQHF. CDR3 in DNA: TGTGCCAGCAGCTTAAAACGGAACAATCAGCCCCAGCATTTT.

This chain joins TRBV7-9 and TRBJ2-5, with D uncertain. The J call may not be correct, given that the DNA end is closer to TRBJ2-7. CDR1 is SEHNR and CDR2 is FQNEAQ in the germline V gene (reference sequence). The CDR3 is made up of 13 amino acids. Here the CDR3 DNA reads TGTGCCAGCAGCGCAACCAGACAAACCGAGCAGTACTTC. Encoded protein: CASSATRQTEQYF.

This clonotype has just a few counts. This sequence joins TRBV9 and TRBJ1-5; possible D gene TRBD1, 6 bases. Germline assignment: CDR1 SGDLS and CDR2 YYNGEE. V shed 4 bases and J shed 1 base, with 15 bases lying between them. This CDR3 is built from 16 residues. In nucleotides, the CDR3 is TGTGCCAGCAGCACTCACAGGGACGGGAGCAATCAGCCCCAGCATTTT. Translating gives CASSTHRDGSNQPQHF. The full variable domain, completed using reference TRBV9 and TRBJ1-5, is DSGVTQTPKHLITATGQRVTLRCSPRSGDLSVYWYQQSLDQGLQFLIQYYNGEERAKGNILERFSAQQFPDLHSELNLSSLELGDSALYFCASSTHRDGSNQPQHFGDGTRLSIL.

Ten or more counts support this clonotype. CDR3 nucleotides: TGCAGTGTCGACTCGCGGACGGGCTCCGAGCAGTACTTC. As protein: CSVDSRTGSEQYF. This rearrangement joins TRBV20-1 to TRBJ2-7; D unresolved. Germline loops: CDR1 DFQATT, CDR2 SNEGSKA (reference sequence). This CDR3 region has 13 residues. Trimming cost V 7 bases and J 6 bases, with 19 bases left between them.

At least ten counts were recorded for this clonotype. The rearrangement uses TRBV20-1 and TRBJ2-1; 8 bases fit TRBD2. Germline CDR1 and CDR2: DFQATT and SNEGSKA (reference sequence). V was pared by 0 bases and J by 5 bases, with 6 bases of the junction left unmatched. The CDR3 has 15 amino acids. This CDR3 is CSARDYQRGNNEQFF. In DNA form, the CDR3 reads TGCAGTGCTAGAGATTACCAGCGGGGGAACAATGAGCAGTTCTTC.

The chain combines TRBV10-3 with TRBJ2-7; the D gene could be TRBD1 or TRBD2 (5 bases each). Germline-derived CDR1 and CDR2 are ENHRY and SYGVKD. Deletions cut 4 bases from V and 4 bases from J, with 14 bases between. The CDR3 sequence is 14 residues long. This chain's CDR3 is CAISVQHGTYEQYF. DNA of the CDR3: TGTGCCATCAGTGTACAACATGGGACGTACGAGCAGTACTTC.

This clonotype came up a few times. The V gene is TRBV11-2, the J gene TRBJ2-7, with D possibly called TRBD1 or TRBD2 (6 bases each). The CDR3 is 15 amino acids. Germline CDR1 reads SGHAT; CDR2 reads FQNNGV. The V end was cut by 1 base, the J end by 7 bases, with 17 bases between. In nucleotides, the CDR3 is TGTGCCAGCAGCTTAGGGGGGGCCGGCCACAATGAGCAGTACTTC. It yields the protein CASSLGGAGHNEQYF.

With regard to this clonotype: Relative to the germline gene, one junction end is altered; a read error may explain this. The V gene is TRBV5-1, the J gene TRBJ1-2; D call uncertain. This CDR3 has 12 amino acids. Germline CDR1 is SGHRS and CDR2 is YFSETQ. The CDR3 DNA sequence: TGCACCAGCAGCGGACTGAACTATGGCTACACCTTC. Its translation: CTSSGLNYGYTF.

Details on this clonotype: This sequence may be a read error, since a much larger clone differs from it by one base. The rearrangement joins TRBV28 to TRBJ2-7, with unresolved D. TRBJ2-5 explains the end of the DNA better; the J call may be wrong. From germline, CDR1 is MDHEN and CDR2 SYDVKM. The length of the CDR3 is 15 residues. The CDR3 here is CASSREDQDRETQYF. DNA of the CDR3: TGTGCCAGCAGCCGAGAAGACCAAGACCGAGAGACCCAGTACTTC.

This clonotype was seen many times. The chain couples TRBV4-2 to TRBJ2-5, with 8 bases matching TRBD1. This CDR3 has 15 amino acids. V was pared by 4 bases and J by 5 bases, with 9 bases of the junction left unmatched. CDR1 and CDR2 (germline): LGHNA, YNFKEQ. The CDR3 DNA is TGTGCCAGCAGCCGGCGACAGGGGACGGGGGAGACCCAGTACTTC. This translates into CASSRRQGTGETQYF.

The V gene is TRBV5-5, the J gene TRBJ1-2; D is undetermined. The CDR3 length is 15 residues. V shed 0 bases and J shed 3 bases, with 12 bases lying between them. Germline lookup yields CDR1 SGHKS and CDR2 YYEKEE (reference sequence). CDR3: CASSLESQTYYGYTF. CDR3 nucleotide sequence: TGTGCCAGCAGCTTGGAGAGCCAGACTTACTATGGCTACACCTTC.

The V and J genes are TRBV7-2 and TRBJ2-5, with TRBD2 identical over 8 bases. The CDR3 contains 15 residues. Germline CDR1 is SGHTA and CDR2 is FQGNSA. V dropped 5 bases and J dropped 0; count of bases not matched to a gene: 5. DNA for the CDR3: TGTGCCAGCAGCCTACGCGGGGGGCACCAAGAGACCCAGTACTTC. Protein product: CASSLRGGHQETQYF. The variable domain in full, completed from reference TRBV7-2 and TRBJ2-5, reads GAGVSQSPSNKVTEKGKDVELRCDPISGHTALYWYRQSLGQGLEFLIYFQGNSAPDKSGLPSDRFSAERTGGSVSTLTIQRTQQEDSAVYLCASSLRGGHQETQYFGPGTRLLVL.

Remarks on this clonotype: A much bigger clone sits one base away, suggesting this may be a read error. The rearrangement links TRBV28 to TRBJ1-2; 9 bases map to TRBD1. Germline CDR1 and CDR2: MDHEN and SYDVKM. The CDR3 is 16 amino acids. The V segment lost 11 bases and the J segment 1 base; nucleotides outside the gene matches: 14. The CDR3 DNA is TGTGCCGGCAAGCCCGGGACAGGGACCTTTAACTATGGCTACACCTTC. Its protein is CAGKPGTGTFNYGYTF.

J is TRBJ1-2 and V is TRBV28; no definite D call. The germline gives CDR1 MDHEN, CDR2 SYDVKM. Trimming left V 4 bases short and J 5 bases short, with 8 bases between. CDR3 length: 12 amino acids. In DNA, the CDR3 is TGTGCCAGCAGTTCCACCCGGTATGGCTACACCTTC. This translates into CASSSTRYGYTF.

This clonotype has only a few counts. V usage is TRBV11-2 and J usage is TRBJ1-1, with D unclear. Per the germline V gene, CDR1 is SGHAT and CDR2 is FQNNGV. The CDR3 runs 15 residues. The V gene lost 1 base and the J gene lost 0 bases, with 9 bases spanning the gap. The CDR3 is CASSLGVGLNTEAFF. CDR3 bases: TGTGCCAGCAGCTTAGGTGTAGGTTTGAACACTGAAGCTTTCTTT.

There are many counts of this clonotype. CDR3 in DNA: TGTGCCAGCAGTTACTCGAGGGGACTAGCGGGGGGATCTGAGCAGTTCTTC. It is translated as CASSYSRGLAGGSEQFF. The V call is TRBV6-2 or TRBV6-3, the J call TRBJ2-1; 15 bases map to TRBD2. Unmatched junction bases numbered 6, after V lost 0 bases and J lost 9 bases. Germline CDR1 is MNHEY and CDR2 is SVGEGT. CDR3 length: 17 residues.

The rearrangement links TRBV12-3 or TRBV12-4 to TRBJ2-3; 12 bases fit TRBD2. This CDR3 region has 17 residues. The V segment lost 4 bases and the J segment 15 bases; nucleotides outside the gene matches: 20. CDR3 coding DNA: TGTGCCAGCAGTTACCGGACTAGCGGGGTGAGCACAGATGTGCAATATTTT. This translates into CASSYRTSGVSTDVQYF.

This chain connects TRBV5-1 to TRBJ2-7; 7 nucleotides align to TRBD2. TRBJ2-5 explains the end of the DNA better; the J call may be wrong. Per the germline V gene, CDR1 is SGHRS and CDR2 is YFSETQ. The CDR3 has 15 residues. The DNA of the CDR3 is TGCGCCAGCAGCTGGGCGGGAGTCTCCGGAGAGACCCAGTACTTC. It is translated as CASSWAGVSGETQYF.

The CDR3 loop reads CASSTGQGNAEAFF. The CDR3 bases are TGTGCCAGCAGCACCGGACAGGGGAATGCTGAAGCTTTCTTT. The V and J genes are TRBV28 and TRBJ1-1, with 9 bases lining up with TRBD1. Trimming cost V 6 bases and J 6 bases; bases outside gene matches: 8. The CDR3 loop spans 14 amino acids. The germline V gene has CDR1 MDHEN and CDR2 SYDVKM.

In its sample, this clonotype was seen many times. The chain joins TRBV15 to TRBJ1-2; weak D call: TRBD1 (5 bases). Trimming took off 3 bases at V and 2 bases at J, with 13 bases between the two ends. The V gene's germline CDR1 is LNHNV and CDR2 YYDKDF (reference sequence). The length of the CDR3 is 15 residues. The CDR3 protein is CATSRVGDSNYGYTF. In DNA form, the CDR3 reads TGTGCCACCAGCAGGGTCGGGGACTCCAACTATGGCTACACCTTC.

About this clonotype itself: A much bigger clone sits one base away, suggesting this may be a read error. The V and J genes are TRBV5-1 and TRBJ1-2, with a tentative D call TRBD1 (6 bases). Between the trimmed V and J ends, which lost 2 bases and 1 base, there was a span of 18 bases. Germline loops: CDR1 SGHRS, CDR2 YFSETQ. This CDR3 comprises 17 residues. The CDR3 nucleotides read TGCGCCAGCAGCTTCCCTCCCACGGGGGCCAATAACTATGGCTACACCTTC. Encoded protein: CASSFPPTGANNYGYTF.

This clonotype was observed many times. This chain uses TRBV12-3 or TRBV12-4 with TRBJ2-3; TRBD2 agrees at 11 bases. The CDR3 has 15 residues. The trim removed 4 bases at V and 3 bases at J, leaving 3 bases unmatched. The CDR3 DNA reads TGTGCCAGCAGTTCGGCTAGCGGGGGGACAGATACGCAGTATTTT. This encodes CASSSASGGTDTQYF.

This clonotype is a singleton in its sample. The junction does not match germline at one end; this may be a read error. The CDR3 nucleotides read TGTACCAGCTCACCACCGAACATTTTGGAGGAGACCCAGTACTTC. This encodes CTSSPPNILEETQYF. The rearrangement links TRBV18 to TRBJ2-5; D is unresolved. Germline-derived CDR1 and CDR2 are KGHSH and LQKENI. The CDR3 extends over 15 amino acids.

This clonotype was seen ten or more times. This chain links TRBV5-5 with TRBJ1-2, with D possibly being TRBD1 (6 bases). The length of the CDR3 is 14 residues. V lost 1 base, J lost 8 bases, and 15 bases lay in between. Germline CDR1 reads SGHKS; CDR2 reads YYEKEE (reference sequence). The CDR3 region is CASSLRQDMRGYTF. DNA of the CDR3: TGTGCCAGCAGCTTGAGACAGGACATGCGGGGCTACACCTTC.